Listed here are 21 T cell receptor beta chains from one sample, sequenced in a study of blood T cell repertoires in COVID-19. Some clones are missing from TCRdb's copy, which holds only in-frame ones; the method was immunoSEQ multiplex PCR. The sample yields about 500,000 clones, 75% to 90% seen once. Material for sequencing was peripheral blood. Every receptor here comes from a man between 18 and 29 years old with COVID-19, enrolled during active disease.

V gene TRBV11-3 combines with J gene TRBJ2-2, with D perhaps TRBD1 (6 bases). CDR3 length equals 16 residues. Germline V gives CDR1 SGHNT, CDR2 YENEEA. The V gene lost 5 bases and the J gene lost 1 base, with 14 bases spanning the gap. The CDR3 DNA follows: TGTGCCAGCAGCCCACAACCGGGACAGAACACCGGGGAGCTGTTTTTT. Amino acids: CASSPQPGQNTGELFF.

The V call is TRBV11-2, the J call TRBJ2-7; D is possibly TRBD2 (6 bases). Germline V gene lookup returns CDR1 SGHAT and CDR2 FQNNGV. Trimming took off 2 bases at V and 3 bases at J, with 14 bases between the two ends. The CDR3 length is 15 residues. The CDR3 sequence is CASSLTSLPLYEQYF. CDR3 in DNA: TGTGCCAGCAGCTTAACTAGCCTCCCCCTCTACGAGCAGTACTTC.

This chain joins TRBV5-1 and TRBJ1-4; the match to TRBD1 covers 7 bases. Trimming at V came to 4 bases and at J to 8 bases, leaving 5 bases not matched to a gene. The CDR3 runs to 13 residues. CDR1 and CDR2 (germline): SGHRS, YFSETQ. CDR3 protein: CASSTQGREKLFF. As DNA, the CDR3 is TGCGCCAGCAGCACACAGGGGAGGGAAAAACTGTTTTTT.

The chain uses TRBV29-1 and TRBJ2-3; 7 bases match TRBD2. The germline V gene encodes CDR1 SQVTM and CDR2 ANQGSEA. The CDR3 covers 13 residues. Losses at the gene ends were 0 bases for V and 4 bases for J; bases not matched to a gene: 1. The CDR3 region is CSVEEGGADTQYF. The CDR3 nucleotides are TGCAGCGTTGAAGAGGGAGGGGCAGATACGCAGTATTTT.

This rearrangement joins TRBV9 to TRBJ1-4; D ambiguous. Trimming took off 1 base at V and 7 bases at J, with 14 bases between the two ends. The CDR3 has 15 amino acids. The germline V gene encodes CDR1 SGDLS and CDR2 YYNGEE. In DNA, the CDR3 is TGTGCCAGCAGCGTAATGGGCAGTCTTAGTGAAAAACTGTTTTTT. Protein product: CASSVMGSLSEKLFF.

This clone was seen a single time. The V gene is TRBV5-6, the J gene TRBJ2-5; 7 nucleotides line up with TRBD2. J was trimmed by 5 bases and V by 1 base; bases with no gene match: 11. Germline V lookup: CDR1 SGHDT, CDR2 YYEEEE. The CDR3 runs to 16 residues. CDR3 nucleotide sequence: TGTGCCAGCAGCTTGTCGGGGGGTGGATTTGACGAGACCCAGTACTTC. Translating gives CASSLSGGGFDETQYF.

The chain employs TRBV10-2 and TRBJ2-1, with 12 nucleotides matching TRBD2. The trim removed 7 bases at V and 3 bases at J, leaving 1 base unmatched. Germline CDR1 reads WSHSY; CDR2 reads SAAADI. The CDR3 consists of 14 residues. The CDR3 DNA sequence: TGCGCCAGCAAGGGACTAGCGGGCTACAATGAGCAGTTCTTC. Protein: CASKGLAGYNEQFF.

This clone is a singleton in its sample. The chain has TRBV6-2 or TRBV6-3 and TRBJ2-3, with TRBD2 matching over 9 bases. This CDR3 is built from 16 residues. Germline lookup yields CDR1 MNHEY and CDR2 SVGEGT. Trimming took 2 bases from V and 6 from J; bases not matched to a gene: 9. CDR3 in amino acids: CASSYAALAGMDTQYF. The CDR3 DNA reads TGTGCCAGCAGTTACGCCGCGCTAGCGGGGATGGATACGCAGTATTTT.

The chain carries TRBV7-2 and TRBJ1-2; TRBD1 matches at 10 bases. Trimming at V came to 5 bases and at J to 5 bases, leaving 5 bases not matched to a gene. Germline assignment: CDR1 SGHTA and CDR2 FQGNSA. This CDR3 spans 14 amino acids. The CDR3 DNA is TGTGCCAGCAGCCTTGGGACAGGGGTTTATGGCTACACCTTC. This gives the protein CASSLGTGVYGYTF.

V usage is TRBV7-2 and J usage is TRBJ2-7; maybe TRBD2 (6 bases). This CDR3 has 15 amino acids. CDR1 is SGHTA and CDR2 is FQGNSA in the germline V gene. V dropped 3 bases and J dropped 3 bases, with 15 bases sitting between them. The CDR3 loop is CASSLEWGTYYEQYF. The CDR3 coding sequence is TGTGCCAGCAGCTTGGAGTGGGGGACTTACTACGAGCAGTACTTC.

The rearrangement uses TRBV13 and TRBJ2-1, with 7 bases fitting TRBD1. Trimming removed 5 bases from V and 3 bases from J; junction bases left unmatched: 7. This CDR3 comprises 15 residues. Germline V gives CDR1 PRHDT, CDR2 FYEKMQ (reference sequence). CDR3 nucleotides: TGTGCCAGCAGCCGAGGGGGCAGGGACTACAATGAGCAGTTCTTC. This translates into CASSRGGRDYNEQFF.

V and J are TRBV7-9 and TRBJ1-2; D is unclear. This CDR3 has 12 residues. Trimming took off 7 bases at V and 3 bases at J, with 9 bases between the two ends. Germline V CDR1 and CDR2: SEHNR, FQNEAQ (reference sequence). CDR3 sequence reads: CASTPRDYGYTF. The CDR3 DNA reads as TGTGCCAGCACCCCTCGCGACTATGGCTACACCTTC. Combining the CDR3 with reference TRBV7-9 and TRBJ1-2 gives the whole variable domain DTGVSQNPRHKITKRGQNVTFRCDPISEHNRLYWYRQTLGQGPEFLTYFQNEAQLEKSRLLSDRFSAERPKGSFSTLEIQRTEQGDSAMYLCASTPRDYGYTFGSGTRLTVV.

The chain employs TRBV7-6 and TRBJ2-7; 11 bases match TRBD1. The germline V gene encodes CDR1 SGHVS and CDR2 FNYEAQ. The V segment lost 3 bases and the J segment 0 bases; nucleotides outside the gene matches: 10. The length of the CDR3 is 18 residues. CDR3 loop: CASSFPGKDRGLSYEQYF. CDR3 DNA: TGTGCCAGCAGCTTTCCGGGAAAGGACAGGGGGCTCTCCTACGAGCAGTACTTC.

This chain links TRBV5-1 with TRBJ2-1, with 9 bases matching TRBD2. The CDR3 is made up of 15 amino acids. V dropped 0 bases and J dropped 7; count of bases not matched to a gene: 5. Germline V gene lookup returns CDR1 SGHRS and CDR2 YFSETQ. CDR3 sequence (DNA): TGCGCCAGCAGCTTGGTAGCGGGAGTGACGAATGAGCAGTTCTTC. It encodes CASSLVAGVTNEQFF.

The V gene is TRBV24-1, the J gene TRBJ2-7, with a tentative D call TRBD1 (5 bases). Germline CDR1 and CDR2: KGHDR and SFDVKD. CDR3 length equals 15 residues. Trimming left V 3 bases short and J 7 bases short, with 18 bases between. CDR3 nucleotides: TGTGCCACCAGTGATCCGTCCAGGGATCATGGGGAGCAGTACTTC. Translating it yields CATSDPSRDHGEQYF.

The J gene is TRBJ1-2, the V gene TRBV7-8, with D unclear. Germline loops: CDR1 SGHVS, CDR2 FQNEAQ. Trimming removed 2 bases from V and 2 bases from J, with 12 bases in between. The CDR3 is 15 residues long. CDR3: CASSLPSSGNYGYTF. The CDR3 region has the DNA TGTGCCAGCAGCTTACCCTCGAGCGGAAACTATGGCTACACCTTC.

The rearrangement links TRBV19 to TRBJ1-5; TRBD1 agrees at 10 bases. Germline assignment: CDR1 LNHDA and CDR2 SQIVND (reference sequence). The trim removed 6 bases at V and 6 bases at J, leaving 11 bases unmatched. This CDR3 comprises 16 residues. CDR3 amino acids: CASSLYGTGVSQPQHF. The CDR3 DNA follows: TGTGCCAGTAGCCTATATGGGACAGGGGTGAGTCAGCCCCAGCATTTT.

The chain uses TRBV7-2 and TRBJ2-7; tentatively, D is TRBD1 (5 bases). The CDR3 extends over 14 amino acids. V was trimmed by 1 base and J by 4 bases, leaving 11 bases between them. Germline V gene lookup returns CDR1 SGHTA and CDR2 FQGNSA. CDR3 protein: CASSLGAGQYEQYF. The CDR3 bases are TGTGCCAGCAGCTTAGGGGCAGGGCAGTACGAGCAGTACTTC.

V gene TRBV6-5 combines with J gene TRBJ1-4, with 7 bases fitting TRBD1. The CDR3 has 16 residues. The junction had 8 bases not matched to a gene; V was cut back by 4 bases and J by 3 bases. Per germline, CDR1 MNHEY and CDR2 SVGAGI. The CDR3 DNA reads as TGTGCCAGCAGTTTTGACAGGGATCGGTCTAATGAAAAACTGTTTTTT. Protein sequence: CASSFDRDRSNEKLFF.

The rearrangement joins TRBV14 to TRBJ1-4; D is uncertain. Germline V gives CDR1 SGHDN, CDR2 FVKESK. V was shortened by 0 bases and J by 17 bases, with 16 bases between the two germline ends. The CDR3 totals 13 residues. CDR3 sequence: CASSQDRTGRRFF. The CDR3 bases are TGTGCCAGCAGCCAAGATAGGACCGGGAGGCGATTTTTT.

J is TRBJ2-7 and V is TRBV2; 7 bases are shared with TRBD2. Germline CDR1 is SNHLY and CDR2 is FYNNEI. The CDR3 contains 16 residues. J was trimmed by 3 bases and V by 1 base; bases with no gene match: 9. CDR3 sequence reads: CASSEGGGLGIYEQYF. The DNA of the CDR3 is TGTGCCAGCAGTGAAGGGGGGGGGTTAGGGATCTACGAGCAGTACTTC.